Below, 15 T cell receptor beta chains from the same sample are listed, as sequenced in a study of blood T cells in healthy people across ages. A second PCR, run for about 7 to 11 cycles, used a sample-barcoded 5' primer plus a J-beta primer mix. TCRdb analysed the 5' RACE reads with MiXCR anew, one entry per CDR3 protein. The profile covers roughly 2 million distinct CDR3 sequences, with about 50% appearing a single time and less than 2.5% taken by the ten largest. Source material: blood. All receptors come from a woman between 40 and 50 years old in good health.

The gene calls are TRBV9 and TRBJ1-6, with D possibly matching TRBD1 (5 bases). Germline V lookup: CDR1 SGDLS, CDR2 YYNGEE. The length of the CDR3 is 13 residues. Trimming took off 4 bases at V and 6 bases at J, with 8 bases between the two ends. The CDR3 coding sequence is TGTGCCAGCAGCAGGGGCAGTAATTCACCCCTCCACTTT. This sequence encodes CASSRGSNSPLHF.

V and J are TRBV4-1 and TRBJ2-2; TRBD1 or TRBD2 may be the D gene (6 bases each). V lost 1 base and J 4 bases, leaving 10 bases between the germline ends. The CDR3 consists of 15 residues. Germline-derived CDR1 and CDR2 are MGHRA and YSYEKL. CDR3 region: CASSQGSGATGELFF. The CDR3, as DNA: TGCGCCAGCAGCCAAGGGTCGGGGGCCACCGGGGAGCTGTTTTTT.

The genes are TRBV4-3 and TRBJ2-3; 10 nucleotides line up with TRBD2. V was pared by 3 bases and J by 4 bases, with 7 bases of the junction left unmatched. The germline V gene encodes CDR1 LGHNA and CDR2 YSLEER. The CDR3 has 16 amino acids. The CDR3 loop reads CASSQGPGLASDTQYF. CDR3 nucleotides: TGCGCCAGCAGCCAGGGCCCGGGACTAGCGTCAGATACGCAGTATTTT.

About this clonotype itself: With a much larger clone just one base away, this may be a read error. The V call is TRBV20-1, the J call TRBJ2-6, with unresolved D. CDR3 length: 12 amino acids. With 3 bases removed from V and 2 bases from J, the gap between germline ends came to 2 bases. The germline gives CDR1 DFQATT, CDR2 SNEGSKA (reference sequence). The CDR3 loop reads CSASAGANVLTF. CDR3 bases: TGCAGTGCTAGTGCTGGGGCCAACGTCCTGACTTTC.

This chain joins TRBV12-3 or TRBV12-4 and TRBJ2-4; either TRBD1 or TRBD2 may fit D (5 bases each). The DNA end is more similar to TRBJ2-7, so the J call may be wrong. The CDR3 covers 15 residues. As DNA, the CDR3 is TGTGCCAGCAGTTTAGCTCGGGGCCTCCGTTACGAGCAGTACTTC. Encoded protein: CASSLARGLRYEQYF.

This clonotype has only one observation. J is TRBJ2-3 and V is TRBV4-2, with a possible D match to TRBD2 (5 bases). Germline V gene data show CDR1 as LGHNA and CDR2 as YNFKEQ. The CDR3 length is 15 residues. The germline V and J ends were trimmed by 8 bases and 0 bases, with 15 bases remaining between them. This CDR3 reads CASCRTFSSTDTQYF. The CDR3, as DNA: TGTGCCAGCTGTCGGACTTTCAGTAGCACAGATACGCAGTATTTT.

The V and J genes are TRBV7-2 and TRBJ2-1; the match to TRBD2 covers 8 bases. The germline V gene has CDR1 SGHTA and CDR2 FQGNSA. The CDR3 has 17 amino acids. V was clipped by 0 bases and J by 1 base; unmatched bases: 5. The CDR3 DNA is TGTGCCAGCAGCTTAGCGGGAGCGGGGGCTTCCTACAATGAGCAGTTCTTC. Its protein product is CASSLAGAGASYNEQFF.

The V call is TRBV20-1, the J call TRBJ2-3; D gene ambiguous. The CDR3 extends over 14 amino acids. The V end lost 0 bases, the J end lost 0 bases, and 7 bases lay between the germline ends. The germline CDR1 and CDR2 sequences are DFQATT and SNEGSKA (reference sequence). The CDR3 sequence: CSARDAASTDTQYF. The DNA of the CDR3 is TGCAGTGCTAGAGATGCAGCCAGCACAGATACGCAGTATTTT.

The rearrangement joins TRBV6-5 to TRBJ2-4; D unclear. The end of the DNA aligns better with TRBJ2-7, so the J call may be wrong. CDR3 length: 13 residues. In germline, CDR1 is MNHEY, CDR2 SVGAGI. This CDR3 reads CASRAPGRYEQYF. The CDR3 region has the DNA TGTGCCAGCAGGGCCCCCGGTAGATACGAGCAGTACTTC.

This clonotype has more than one count but fewer than ten. The chain links TRBV11-1 to TRBJ2-6; unclear D gene. The V end lost 5 bases, the J end lost 4 bases, and 12 bases lay between the germline ends. Per germline, CDR1 SGHAT and CDR2 FQDESV (reference sequence). This CDR3 has 15 amino acids. The CDR3 reads CASSVAWSGANVLTF. For the CDR3, the DNA is TGTGCCAGCAGCGTCGCCTGGTCCGGGGCCAACGTCCTGACTTTC.

This clonotype was found a few times. This chain links TRBV5-1 with TRBJ1-2; D may be TRBD1 (5 bases). The CDR3 length is 15 residues. Trimming took off 0 bases at V and 4 bases at J, with 13 bases between the two ends. From germline, CDR1 is SGHRS and CDR2 YFSETQ. CDR3 nucleotide sequence: TGCGCCAGCAGCTTGGATGAGGGGCTCGGCTATGGCTACACCTTC. Translated: CASSLDEGLGYGYTF.

V gene TRBV29-1 combines with J gene TRBJ2-4; no firm D call. Near its end, the DNA agrees better with TRBJ2-7, so the J call may be wrong. CDR3 size: 13 residues. CDR1 and CDR2 (germline): SQVTM, ANQGSEA. As DNA, the CDR3 is TGCAGCGTTCGGAACAGTGAGTACCGCGAGCAGTACTTC. Translating it yields CSVRNSEYREQYF.

The sample holds a few counts of this clonotype. The chain couples TRBV4-3 to TRBJ2-5; 8 bases match TRBD2. Per germline, CDR1 LGHNA and CDR2 YSLEER. The CDR3 has 16 residues. Unmatched junction bases numbered 7, after V lost 0 bases and J lost 4 bases. CDR3 DNA sequence: TGCGCCAGCAGCCAAGAACCGGGAGGGGAGGGAGAGACCCAGTACTTC. Amino acid sequence: CASSQEPGGEGETQYF.

The chain employs TRBV29-1 and TRBJ1-5, with D uncertain. This CDR3 region has 13 residues. Germline loops: CDR1 SQVTM, CDR2 ANQGSEA. V was shortened by 6 bases and J by 3 bases, with 12 bases between the two germline ends. The CDR3 here is CSVAKDNNQPQHF. CDR3 nucleotide sequence: TGCAGCGTAGCAAAGGATAACAATCAGCCCCAGCATTTT.

This clonotype came up a few times. This chain uses TRBV6-6 with TRBJ2-5; TRBD1 might be the D (6 bases). Trimming removed 5 bases from V and 5 bases from J, with 12 bases in between. The CDR3 spans 13 residues. The germline gives CDR1 MNHNY, CDR2 SVGAGI (reference sequence). The chain's CDR3 is CASSDGGLETQYF. The CDR3 DNA is TGTGCCAGCAGTGATGGGGGCCTCGAGACCCAGTACTTC.